These 11 T cell receptor beta chains were sequenced from one sample in a study of OX40 agonist ivuxolimab in advanced cancers. Produced via immunoSEQ multiplex PCR; TCRdb's table is partial and in-frame only. This sample has 75,000 to 100,000 clones, with roughly nine tenths found just once. This specimen consisted of CD4+ or CD8+ T cells sorted from blood, obtained in a trial of the OX40 agonist ivuxolimab. The receptors here all came from an adult with an advanced solid tumor such as melanoma, head and neck, liver or kidney cancer.

V usage is TRBV7-8 and J usage is TRBJ1-1; TRBD1 matches 9 bases. Germline V gene data show CDR1 as SGHVS and CDR2 as FQNEAQ. The CDR3 spans 15 residues. Losses at the gene ends were 2 bases for V and 5 bases for J; bases not matched to a gene: 6. CDR3 sequence reads: CASSLRWTGETEAFF. Written as DNA, the CDR3 is TGTGCCAGCAGCTTACGTTGGACAGGGGAGACTGAAGCTTTCTTT.

This clone was detected a few times. The genes are TRBV6-4 and TRBJ2-1; D unclear. Trimming stripped 2 bases from V and 5 bases from J, with 10 bases between. There are 14 residues in the CDR3. Germline loops: CDR1 MRHNA, CDR2 SNTAGT. The CDR3 DNA is TGTGCCAGCAGTGACCACTCTAGGAACAATGAGCAGTTCTTC. Translating it yields CASSDHSRNNEQFF.

V is TRBV5-1 and J is TRBJ2-7; 7 positions agree with TRBD2. The CDR3 has 15 amino acids. V lost 4 bases to trimming and J lost 7 bases; unmatched junction nucleotides: 14. CDR1 and CDR2 from the germline V gene are SGHRS and YFSETQ. In nucleotides, the CDR3 is TGCGCCAGCAGCGTCTCCAGGGAGGGTGAAGGGGAGCAGTACTTC. Encoded protein: CASSVSREGEGEQYF.

V usage is TRBV10-3 and J usage is TRBJ2-7; D could derive from TRBD1 or TRBD2 (5 bases each). The CDR3 covers 14 residues. The germline gives CDR1 ENHRY, CDR2 SYGVKD. Trimming removed 2 bases at V and 1 base at J, with 9 bases between. CDR3 in amino acids: CAISEMGPSYEQYF. CDR3 DNA: TGTGCCATCAGTGAGATGGGACCATCCTACGAGCAGTACTTC.

The chain carries TRBV10-1 and TRBJ2-5; D uncertain. Gene TRBJ2-7 matches the end of the DNA better, so the J call may be wrong. CDR1 is WNHNN and CDR2 is SYGVQD in the germline V gene (reference sequence). CDR3 length equals 12 residues. CDR3 coding DNA: TGCGCCAGCAGTGACAACTCCTACGAGCAGTACTTC. This codes for CASSDNSYEQYF.

This sequence joins TRBV5-1 and TRBJ1-1, with D possibly matching TRBD1 (6 bases). This CDR3 spans 15 amino acids. Looked up from germline, CDR1 is SGHRS and CDR2 is YFSETQ. Trimming removed 0 bases at V and 3 bases at J, with 12 bases between. DNA of the CDR3: TGCGCCAGCAGCTTGGAGCCGACAGGAGACACTGAAGCTTTCTTT. Translating gives CASSLEPTGDTEAFF.

The chain links TRBV5-5 to TRBJ1-5; no definite D call. The CDR3 is 16 amino acids. Germline loops: CDR1 SGHKS, CDR2 YYEKEE (reference sequence). Trimming removed 4 bases at V and 6 bases at J, with 20 bases between. The CDR3 is CASSRDVRTLIQPQHF. CDR3 nucleotides: TGTGCCAGCAGCCGTGACGTCCGGACCCTTATTCAGCCCCAGCATTTT.

This clone was seen once. V gene TRBV7-2 combines with J gene TRBJ1-5; D unclear. This CDR3 has 12 residues. Trimming removed 3 bases from V and 5 bases from J, with 5 bases in between. The germline CDR1 and CDR2 sequences are SGHTA and FQGNSA. CDR3 sequence (DNA): TGTGCCAGCAGCTTTTATGATCAGCCCCAGCATTTT. The encoded protein is CASSFYDQPQHF.

V gene TRBV6-5 combines with J gene TRBJ1-2, with D possibly matching TRBD1 (5 bases). The germline gives CDR1 MNHEY, CDR2 SVGAGI. The V gene lost 4 bases and the J gene lost 8 bases, with 17 bases spanning the gap. The CDR3 spans 14 residues. The CDR3 nucleotides are TGTGCCAGCAGTTCGACTCCCTTAGGGGAAGGCTACACCTTC. It yields the protein CASSSTPLGEGYTF.

The rearrangement uses TRBV5-6 and TRBJ1-2, with D hard to call. Trimming took off 0 bases at V and 4 bases at J, with 10 bases between the two ends. Germline V gene sequence: CDR1 SGHDT, CDR2 YYEEEE. CDR3 length: 14 residues. CDR3 DNA sequence: TGTGCCAGCAGCTTGGGGGTCGTGGGCTATGGCTACACCTTC. It codes for CASSLGVVGYGYTF.

This chain uses TRBV28 with TRBJ1-2; D not resolved. Germline CDR1 reads MDHEN; CDR2 reads SYDVKM. The CDR3 runs to 14 residues. Trimming cost V 4 bases and J 3 bases, with 12 bases left between them. CDR3 coding DNA: TGTGCCAGCAGTTCACCCAATAGGTACTATGGCTACACCTTC. Its translation: CASSSPNRYYGYTF.